Listed below are T cell receptor beta chains from one sample, sequenced in a study of metastatic and nonmetastatic thyroid tumors. TCRdb reassembled clones from the PCR reads with MiXCR. The table records about 35,000 clones, 15% to 20% of them present only once. Sequencing was done on a sample of blood. These receptors were collected from a male donor with papillary thyroid cancer or a benign thyroid nodule (not recorded which). Some clones in this sample may be carry-over from other donors' samples. Both conserved end residues are part of each CDR3. Clone size is not always given. Where it is, it says once, few, many or a class for expanded clones.

cdr3_aa: CASSLGLAGTDTQYF
clone_size: NA
v_call: TRBV13

cdr3_aa: CASSARDMNTEAFF
clone_size: medium-sized
v_call: TRBV6-1

cdr3_aa: CASSFPQGGTEAFF
clone_size: many
v_call: TRBV10-1

cdr3_aa: CASKCIDPNTGELFF
clone_size: NA
v_call: TRBV19

cdr3_aa: CASSRRASAGVAEQFF
clone_size: many
v_call: TRBV6-1

cdr3_aa: CAWSVRTSGRAGETQYF
clone_size: many
v_call: TRBV30

cdr3_aa: CASSPDEDTQYF
clone_size: many
v_call: TRBV5-6

cdr3_aa: CASSTRTGSLYEQYF
clone_size: many
v_call: TRBV19

cdr3_aa: CASSCSGTGNQPQHF
clone_size: NA
v_call: TRBV5-4

cdr3_aa: CASSPPDGVGPGANVLTF
clone_size: many
v_call: TRBV4-2

cdr3_aa: CAWSLEGRTGELFF
clone_size: NA
v_call: TRBV30

cdr3_aa: CASSPQGGGSNEQFF
clone_size: NA
v_call: TRBV27

cdr3_aa: CATSPAGSTDTQYF
clone_size: few
v_call: TRBV24-1

cdr3_aa: CASRNTGVSYGYTF
clone_size: NA
v_call: TRBV6-1

cdr3_aa: CASSLRTSGGDFTGELFF
clone_size: NA
v_call: TRBV7-6

cdr3_aa: CASPYLWTGKLNYGYTF
clone_size: NA
v_call: TRBV19

cdr3_aa: CASSPAGTGVYEQYF
clone_size: many
v_call: TRBV7-9

cdr3_aa: CATSSTLGEKDYGYTF
clone_size: NA
v_call: TRBV15

cdr3_aa: CASSSPIQGVYGCTF
clone_size: NA
v_call: TRBV27

cdr3_aa: CASSWSGQGLGDQPQHF
clone_size: many
v_call: TRBV27

cdr3_aa: CASRNWYYGYAF
clone_size: few
v_call: TRBV6-1

cdr3_aa: CASSWTGGIYEQYF
clone_size: many
v_call: TRBV6-2/TRBV6-3

cdr3_aa: CASSDLDRSSYEQYF
clone_size: many
v_call: TRBV7-8

cdr3_aa: CASSQDVAGANEQFF
clone_size: many
v_call: TRBV3-1

cdr3_aa: CASSPPGQGGYTEAFF
clone_size: many
v_call: TRBV9

cdr3_aa: CAISELGSGRRNEQFF
clone_size: few
v_call: TRBV10-3

cdr3_aa: CASSLSDRVTDTQYF
clone_size: few
v_call: TRBV27

cdr3_aa: CASRGQGSTEAFF
clone_size: many
v_call: TRBV10-2

cdr3_aa: CASSRTSGISYNEQFF
clone_size: NA
v_call: TRBV12-3/TRBV12-4

cdr3_aa: CASSLYAESSYEQYF
clone_size: NA
v_call: TRBV7-9

cdr3_aa: CASSPSYVGQPQHF
clone_size: many
v_call: TRBV3-1

cdr3_aa: CASSYLDRVDTEAFF
clone_size: NA
v_call: TRBV10-1